The sequence of this TCR beta chain was determined in a study of cytomegalovirus exposure and HLA in healthy donors. The donors were part of the approximately 130-subject validation cohort, which stood apart from the 666-subject first cohort. The method was immunoSEQ multiplex PCR; TCRdb's version includes in-frame clones alone and lacks a portion of them. The table shows roughly 260,000 clones, with 85% to 90% occurring only once. The CDR3 spans 11 residues. Trimming left V 5 bases short and J 7 bases short, with 5 bases between. Germline V gene sequence: CDR1 SEHNR, CDR2 FQNEAQ (reference sequence). This clone was observed once. Its antigen is currently unknown. The study's findings and limits: Reportedly, cytomegalovirus status was diagnosed with high sensitivity and specificity.

This clonotype originated in a man aged 18 to 35 in good health and CMV-seronegative. This rearrangement joins TRBV7-9 to TRBJ2-2; D not resolved. The sample was PBMCs. CDR3 loop: CASSPGGELFF. The CDR3 coding sequence is TGTGCCAGCAGCCCGGGCGGGGAGCTGTTTTTT.